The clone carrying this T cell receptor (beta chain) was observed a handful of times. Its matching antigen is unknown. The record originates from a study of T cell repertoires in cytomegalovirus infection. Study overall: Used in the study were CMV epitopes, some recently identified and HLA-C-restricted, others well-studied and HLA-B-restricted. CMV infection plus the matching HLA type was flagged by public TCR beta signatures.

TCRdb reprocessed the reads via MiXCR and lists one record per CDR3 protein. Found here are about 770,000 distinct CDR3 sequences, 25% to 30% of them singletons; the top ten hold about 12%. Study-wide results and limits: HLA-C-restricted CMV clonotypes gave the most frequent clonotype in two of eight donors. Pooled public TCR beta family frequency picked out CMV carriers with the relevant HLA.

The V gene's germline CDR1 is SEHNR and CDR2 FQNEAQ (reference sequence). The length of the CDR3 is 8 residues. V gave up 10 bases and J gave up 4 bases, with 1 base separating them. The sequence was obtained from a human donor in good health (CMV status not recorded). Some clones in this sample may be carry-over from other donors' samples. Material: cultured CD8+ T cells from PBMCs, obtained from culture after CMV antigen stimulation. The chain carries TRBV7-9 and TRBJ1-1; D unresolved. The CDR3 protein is CATTEAFF. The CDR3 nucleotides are TGTGCCACCACTGAAGCTTTCTTT.